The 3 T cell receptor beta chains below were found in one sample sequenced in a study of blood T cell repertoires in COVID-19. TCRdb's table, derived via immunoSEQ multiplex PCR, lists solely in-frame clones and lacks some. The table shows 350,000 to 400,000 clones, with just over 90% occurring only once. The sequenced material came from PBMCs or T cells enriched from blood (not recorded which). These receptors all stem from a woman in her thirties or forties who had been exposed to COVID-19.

In nucleotides, the CDR3 is TGTGCCAGCAGGCGGAGAAGCCACTACAATGAGCAGTTCTTC. Protein product: CASRRRSHYNEQFF. This rearrangement joins TRBV7-2 to TRBJ2-1; D not resolved. V lost 6 bases and J 3 bases, leaving 12 bases between the germline ends. CDR1 and CDR2 (germline): SGHTA, FQGNSA. The CDR3 is 14 amino acids.

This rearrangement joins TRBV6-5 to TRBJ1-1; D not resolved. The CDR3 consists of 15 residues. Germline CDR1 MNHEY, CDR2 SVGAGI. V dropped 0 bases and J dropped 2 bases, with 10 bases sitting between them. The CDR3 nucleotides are TGTGCCAGCAGTTACTCGGCCTGGTCTAACACTGAAGCTTTCTTT. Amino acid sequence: CASSYSAWSNTEAFF.

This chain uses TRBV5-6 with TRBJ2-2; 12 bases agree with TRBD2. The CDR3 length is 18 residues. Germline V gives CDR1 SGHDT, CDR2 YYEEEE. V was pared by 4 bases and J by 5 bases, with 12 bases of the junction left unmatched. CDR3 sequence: CASSQVLAGGARTGELFF. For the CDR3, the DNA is TGTGCCAGCAGCCAAGTACTAGCGGGAGGCGCCCGAACCGGGGAGCTGTTTTTT.